The source of this T cell receptor beta chain is a study of cytomegalovirus exposure and HLA in healthy donors. Study-wide results and caveats: Across HLA loci, a later analysis found differing TCR association rates, with DRB1 most and HLA-C fewest. The presence/absence work took it that sequencing depth was about the same across donors. Sequencing likely generated an artifact that appeared as a cluster of highly shared sequence variants.

The primer mix had 60 Vbeta and 13 Jbeta primers. Produced via immunoSEQ multiplex PCR; TCRdb's table is partial and in-frame only. This sample has a few hundred thousand clones, with approximately 81% found just once. Trimming left V 3 bases short and J 1 base short, with 14 bases between. Germline V gene data show CDR1 as MGHDK and CDR2 as SYGVNS. The CDR3 consists of 16 residues. On this clone: Antigen unknown.

This clonotype was obtained from a woman aged 60 to 75 in good health and CMV-seropositive. The sample taken for sequencing was PBMCs. V usage is TRBV25-1 and J usage is TRBJ2-3, with a weak D call TRBD1 (6 bases). The CDR3 here is CASSDPRGWGTDTQYF. CDR3 DNA sequence: TGTGCCAGCAGTGACCCCAGGGGTTGGGGCACAGATACGCAGTATTTT.